These 19 T cell receptor beta chains share one sample of origin, sequenced in a study of cytomegalovirus exposure and HLA in healthy donors. The data were produced by immunoSEQ multiplex PCR, yet TCRdb's version contains in-frame clones alone and is incomplete. The sample lists 120,000 or so clones, around 90% occurring once. Sequenced input: PBMCs. The receptors stem from a woman between 18 and 30 years old in good health and CMV-seronegative.

V gene TRBV2 combines with J gene TRBJ1-5; 9 bases align to TRBD1. After removal of 8 bases from V and 2 bases from J, the junction contained 10 bases not matched to a gene. The CDR3 runs 16 residues. Germline-derived CDR1 and CDR2 are SNHLY and FYNNEI. The CDR3 is CASDRGVSVGNQPQHF. Written as DNA, the CDR3 is TGTGCCAGCGACAGGGGGGTTTCAGTCGGCAATCAGCCCCAGCATTTT.

This chain links TRBV10-3 with TRBJ2-5; TRBD1 is a possible D gene (7 bases). V dropped 5 bases and J dropped 4 bases, with 14 bases sitting between them. Germline V gives CDR1 ENHRY, CDR2 SYGVKD. This CDR3 comprises 14 residues. In DNA form, the CDR3 reads TGTGCCATCAGTACCCAGGGGGGAAGAGAGACCCAGTACTTC. Protein product: CAISTQGGRETQYF.

The chain employs TRBV6-6 and TRBJ2-2; 10 bases map to TRBD2. This CDR3 is built from 14 residues. The V and J ends lost 6 bases and 10 bases, in that order; junction bases with no gene match: 8. From germline, CDR1 is MNHNY and CDR2 SVGAGI (reference sequence). The CDR3 DNA sequence: TGTGCCAGCAGACAACCGGGACTAGCGATGGAGCTGTTTTTT. Residues: CASRQPGLAMELFF.

J is TRBJ2-3 and V is TRBV7-2, with 13 bases aligning to TRBD2. The V gene's germline CDR1 is SGHTA and CDR2 FQGNSA. The ends lost 4 bases at V and 2 bases at J; junction bases unmatched: 6. The CDR3 sequence is 17 residues long. CDR3 region: CASSWAGLAGTTDTQYF. The CDR3 nucleotides read TGTGCCAGCAGCTGGGCGGGACTAGCGGGAACCACAGATACGCAGTATTTT.

This clone occurred once. The rearrangement joins TRBV9 to TRBJ2-7, with 8 bases matching TRBD1. The CDR3 totals 15 residues. J gave up 7 bases and V 0 bases, and 9 bases lay outside the gene matches. The germline V gene encodes CDR1 SGDLS and CDR2 YYNGEE. CDR3 bases: TGTGCCAGCAGCGTAGGAGGGGACAGGTTGGGAGAGCAGTACTTC. Residues: CASSVGGDRLGEQYF.

This clone was seen more than once but under ten times. The genes are TRBV2 and TRBJ2-7, with TRBD2 matching 7 bases. Losses at the gene ends were 5 bases for V and 5 bases for J; bases not matched to a gene: 12. Per germline, CDR1 SNHLY and CDR2 FYNNEI. The CDR3 totals 15 residues. The CDR3 DNA follows: TGTGCCAGCAGTCCACTAGCGTCCTCTAGGGACGAGCAGTACTTC. It translates to CASSPLASSRDEQYF.

There are a few counts of this clone. This chain connects TRBV7-9 to TRBJ1-2; 9 positions match TRBD1. The V and J ends lost 4 bases and 8 bases, in that order; junction bases with no gene match: 5. The CDR3 consists of 13 residues. The germline CDR1 and CDR2 sequences are SEHNR and FQNEAQ (reference sequence). CDR3 protein: CASSWDRDEGYTF. DNA of the CDR3: TGTGCCAGCAGCTGGGACAGGGATGAGGGCTACACCTTC.

The chain has TRBV10-3 and TRBJ2-5; 9 nucleotides align to TRBD2. The germline V gene has CDR1 ENHRY and CDR2 SYGVKD. With 2 bases clipped from V and 5 bases from J, the junction kept 6 bases outside the gene matches. The CDR3 length is 15 residues. The CDR3 bases are TGTGCCATCAGTGAGGTACTAGCGGGTGAGGAGACCCAGTACTTC. As protein: CAISEVLAGEETQYF.

The chain carries TRBV4-1 and TRBJ1-1, with D perhaps TRBD1 (6 bases). Per germline, CDR1 MGHRA and CDR2 YSYEKL. Trimming shortened V by 0 bases and J by 5 bases, and 16 bases separated the two germline ends. The CDR3 runs to 16 residues. DNA of the CDR3: TGCGCCAGCAGCCAAGATGGGGGCAGGGTTGGTACTGAAGCTTTCTTT. This encodes CASSQDGGRVGTEAFF.

This rearrangement joins TRBV30 to TRBJ2-1; D possibly corresponds to TRBD2 (7 bases). The CDR3 sequence is 15 residues long. The germline V gene encodes CDR1 GTSNPN and CDR2 SVGIG (reference sequence). Between the trimmed V and J ends, which lost 0 bases and 6 bases, there was a span of 15 bases. In DNA form, the CDR3 reads TGTGCCTGGAGTGTGGGAGGGGGTGGAGGCAATGAGCAGTTCTTC. Protein sequence: CAWSVGGGGGNEQFF.

The chain employs TRBV7-2 and TRBJ2-1; 7 positions match TRBD1. The V segment lost 6 bases and the J segment 0 bases; nucleotides outside the gene matches: 5. The CDR3 spans 15 residues. The germline V gene encodes CDR1 SGHTA and CDR2 FQGNSA. CDR3 sequence: CASSYNRGSYNEQFF. CDR3 coding DNA: TGTGCCAGCAGTTATAACAGGGGCTCCTACAATGAGCAGTTCTTC.

The J gene is TRBJ1-4, the V gene TRBV30, with a possible D match to TRBD1 (5 bases). The CDR3 sequence is 14 residues long. Germline V lookup: CDR1 GTSNPN, CDR2 SVGIG (reference sequence). V gave up 0 bases and J gave up 5 bases, with 10 bases separating them. CDR3 loop: CAWSVGVANEKLFF. The CDR3 DNA is TGTGCCTGGAGTGTAGGGGTGGCGAATGAAAAACTGTTTTTT.

V is TRBV9 and J is TRBJ1-1, with 7 bases lining up with TRBD1. V shed 0 bases and J 1 base; nucleotides not matched to a gene: 3. CDR1 and CDR2 from the germline V gene are SGDLS and YYNGEE. The CDR3 consists of 15 residues. The CDR3 bases are TGTGCCAGCAGCGTAGAGCCAGGGGGGAACACTGAAGCTTTCTTT. It codes for CASSVEPGGNTEAFF.

J is TRBJ2-5 and V is TRBV13; 8 nucleotides align to TRBD2. Germline trimming cut 3 bases from V and 5 bases from J; bases unmatched to any gene: 2. CDR1 and CDR2 (germline): PRHDT, FYEKMQ (reference sequence). The CDR3 length is 13 residues. For the CDR3, the DNA is TGTGCCAGCAGCTTCCGCGGGGGGGAGACCCAGTACTTC. Amino acid sequence: CASSFRGGETQYF.

The chain combines TRBV2 with TRBJ2-1; TRBD2 is a possible D gene (6 bases). The V end was cut by 3 bases, the J end by 1 base, with 13 bases between. This CDR3 comprises 16 residues. The germline CDR1 and CDR2 sequences are SNHLY and FYNNEI. CDR3 sequence (DNA): TGTGCCAGCAGTGATGGGGAGCGGGCTTCCTACAATGAGCAGTTCTTC. The encoded protein is CASSDGERASYNEQFF.

This chain connects TRBV9 to TRBJ2-7; 7 bases line up with TRBD2. The CDR3 loop spans 15 amino acids. After removal of 0 bases from V and 2 bases from J, the junction contained 5 bases not matched to a gene. The germline V gene encodes CDR1 SGDLS and CDR2 YYNGEE. CDR3 nucleotides: TGTGCCAGCAGCGTAGAGGCTAGCGGTACCTACGAGCAGTACTTC. Residues: CASSVEASGTYEQYF.

This clone is a singleton in its sample. This sequence joins TRBV9 and TRBJ2-1; TRBD2 matches 9 bases. CDR1 and CDR2 (germline): SGDLS, YYNGEE. The junction had 7 bases not matched to a gene; V was cut back by 4 bases and J by 5 bases. CDR3 size: 15 residues. The CDR3 is CASSPVRLADNEQFF. The DNA for the CDR3 is TGTGCCAGCAGCCCGGTCCGACTAGCGGACAATGAGCAGTTCTTC.

This chain links TRBV6-6 with TRBJ2-3; no clear D. The CDR3 spans 14 residues. The V end lost 5 bases, the J end lost 6 bases, and 15 bases lay between the germline ends. The germline CDR1 and CDR2 sequences are MNHNY and SVGAGI (reference sequence). CDR3 region: CASSPRMSRDTQYF. In DNA form, the CDR3 reads TGTGCCAGCAGTCCAAGAATGTCCCGGGATACGCAGTATTTT.

J is TRBJ2-7 and V is TRBV2; perhaps TRBD1 as D (5 bases). The CDR3 runs 15 residues. CDR1 SNHLY and CDR2 FYNNEI come from the germline V gene. V was pared by 4 bases and J by 0 bases, with 13 bases between. The CDR3 here is CASSVYRISSYEQYF. The CDR3 DNA follows: TGTGCCAGCAGTGTGTACAGGATAAGCTCCTACGAGCAGTACTTC. Full variable domain (rest looked up from reference TRBV2 and TRBJ2-7): EPEVTQTPSHQVTQMGQEVILRCVPISNHLYFYWYRQILGQKVEFLVSFYNNEISEKSEIFDDQFSVERPDGSNFTLKIRSTKLEDSAMYFCASSVYRISSYEQYFGPGTRLTVT.